One TCR beta chain is described in this entry. Its matching antigen is unknown. In germline, CDR1 is SQVTM, CDR2 ANQGSEA. The V segment lost 6 bases and the J segment 1 base; nucleotides outside the gene matches: 10. The CDR3 spans 17 residues. This specimen belongs to a study of Ad26.COV2.S vaccination and SARS-CoV-2 variants. As for the study in general: Sample donor was a member of the COV1001 Ad26.COV2.S trial arm.

As for treatment: 15 to 20 received Ad26.COV2.S at low or high dose, single or two shots; about five received placebo; per-sample allocation not given. Day 63 after the first vaccine or placebo injection was the time point for sampling. An adult donor aged 18-55 years was enrolled in Boston. Expressing Wuhan-strain SARS-CoV-2 spike, an Ad26 vector served as the vaccine. General study points: The analyses of TCR breadth and depth may have understated the size of total T cell responses.

Sequenced by immunoSEQ multiplex PCR; TCRdb stores in-frame clones only, minus some. The repertoire holds roughly 320,000 clones, with around 86% as singletons. The TCR comes from a person aged 18-60 years who received the Ad26.COV2.S COVID-19 vaccine or a placebo. V gene TRBV29-1 combines with J gene TRBJ2-3; 13 positions agree with TRBD2. Sequencing used peripheral blood, obtained in a trial of Ad26.COV2.S vaccine versus placebo. The DNA for the CDR3 is TGCAGCGTGGGACTAGCGGGGTTTCTCGGTGGCACAGATACGCAGTATTTT. It codes for CSVGLAGFLGGTDTQYF.